One and the same sample provided the 4 T cell receptor beta chains below, sequenced in a study of response to subunit inactivated influenza vaccine. TCRdb processed the RT-PCR reads anew with MiXCR; each CDR3 protein has one entry. The table records some 850,000 distinct CDR3 sequences, approximately 17% of them present only once. Specimen: PBMCs from blood, collected less than 6 days after vaccination. Every receptor here comes from a man aged 50 to 59 who received an inactivated influenza vaccine.

This clonotype was seen more than once but under ten times. This sequence joins TRBV6-5 and TRBJ1-1, with D possibly TRBD1 on 5 matching bases. This CDR3 has 16 residues. Germline V gives CDR1 MNHEY, CDR2 SVGAGI. The germline V and J ends were trimmed by 2 bases and 3 bases, with 16 bases remaining between them. The CDR3 sequence: CASSYGAGLRHTEAFF. For the CDR3, the DNA is TGTGCCAGCAGTTACGGGGCAGGTCTGAGGCACACTGAAGCTTTCTTT.

V gene TRBV28 combines with J gene TRBJ2-1; 9 bases line up with TRBD1. The end of the DNA aligns better with TRBJ2-7, so the J call may be wrong. This CDR3 comprises 15 residues. Germline CDR1 reads MDHEN; CDR2 reads SYDVKM. The CDR3 DNA sequence: TGTGCCAGCAGCCCGACAGGGGGGAAGGGGAATGAGCAGTACTTC. Translating gives CASSPTGGKGNEQYF.

This chain's CDR3 is CASSLRRDPYDEAFF. The CDR3 DNA reads as TGTGCCAGCAGCTTAAGACGGGACCCCTATGATGAAGCTTTCTTT. This rearrangement joins TRBV7-8 to TRBJ1-1, with D perhaps TRBD1 (5 bases). CDR3 size: 15 residues. The germline V gene encodes CDR1 SGHVS and CDR2 FQNEAQ. The V and J ends lost 2 bases and 7 bases respectively, with 17 bases between them. Filled out from reference TRBV7-8 and TRBJ1-1, the complete variable domain reads GAGVSQSPRYKVAKRGQDVALRCDPISGHVSLFWYQQALGQGPEFLTYFQNEAQLDKSGLPSDRFFAERPEGSVSTLKIQRTQQEDSAVYLCASSLRRDPYDEAFFGQGTRLTVV.

This chain uses TRBV28 with TRBJ2-7; unclear D gene. CDR1 and CDR2 from the germline V gene are MDHEN and SYDVKM. V was clipped by 4 bases and J by 2 bases, with 12 bases between them. The CDR3 sequence is 14 residues long. In DNA, the CDR3 is TGTGCCAGCAGTTCGACCTGGTTTCCCTACGAGCAGTACTTC. This gives the protein CASSSTWFPYEQYF.